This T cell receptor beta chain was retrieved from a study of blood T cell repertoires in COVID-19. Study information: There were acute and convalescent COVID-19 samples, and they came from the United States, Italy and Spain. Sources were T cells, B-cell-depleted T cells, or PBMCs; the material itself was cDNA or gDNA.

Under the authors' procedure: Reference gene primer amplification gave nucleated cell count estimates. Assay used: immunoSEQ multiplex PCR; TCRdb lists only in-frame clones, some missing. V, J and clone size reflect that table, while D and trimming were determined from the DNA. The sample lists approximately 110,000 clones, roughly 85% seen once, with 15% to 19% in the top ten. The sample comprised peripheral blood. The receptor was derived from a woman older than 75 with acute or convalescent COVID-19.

CDR3: CASSFRQGASMDGYTF. The CDR3 DNA sequence: TGCGCCAGCAGCTTCCGACAGGGGGCCAGTATGGATGGCTACACCTTC. V and J are TRBV5-1 and TRBJ1-2; 10 bases fit TRBD1. The length of the CDR3 is 16 residues. Germline V gene data show CDR1 as SGHRS and CDR2 as YFSETQ. With 2 bases clipped from V and 6 bases from J, the junction kept 10 bases outside the gene matches.